Described below is a single T cell receptor (beta chain) sequence and its context. Its target is unknown. This entry is derived from a study of radiation and T cells in renal cell carcinoma. Study observations and caveats: Top tumor clonotypes rose in blood 2 weeks post-radiation, then contracted.

The sample's time point: baseline pretreatment blood. The treatment: 15 Gy SBRT to primary tumor, nephrectomy 4 weeks later. Blood was sampled at baseline, 2 weeks and 4 weeks after SBRT. Clear cell pathology was present in this patient's renal cell carcinoma. TCRdb's copy holds only in-frame clones and misses some; the assay was immunoSEQ multiplex PCR. The table shows 130,000 or so clones, with less than 85% occurring only once. The germline V gene encodes CDR1 SGHTA and CDR2 FQGNSA. V dropped 1 base and J dropped 1 base, with 8 bases sitting between them. The CDR3 totals 15 residues. Sequencing was performed on blood, taken from a patient whose treatment included radiotherapy and nephrectomy. The clonotype originates from a woman aged 45 to 65 with renal cell carcinoma. The V call is TRBV7-2, the J call TRBJ2-1; D is perhaps TRBD2 (6 bases). CDR3 loop: CASSLGGESYNEQFF. In DNA form, the CDR3 reads TGTGCCAGCAGCTTAGGGGGGGAATCCTACAATGAGCAGTTCTTC.